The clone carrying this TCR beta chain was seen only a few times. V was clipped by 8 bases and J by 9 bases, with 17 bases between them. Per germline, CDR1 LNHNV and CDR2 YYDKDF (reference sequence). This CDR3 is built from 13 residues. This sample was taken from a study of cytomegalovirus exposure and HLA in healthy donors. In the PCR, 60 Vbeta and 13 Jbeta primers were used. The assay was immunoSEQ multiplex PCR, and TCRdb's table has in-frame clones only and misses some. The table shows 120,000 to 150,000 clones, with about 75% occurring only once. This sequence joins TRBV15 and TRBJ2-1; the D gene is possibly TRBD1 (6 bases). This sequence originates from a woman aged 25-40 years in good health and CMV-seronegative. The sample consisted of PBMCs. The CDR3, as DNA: TGTGCCACCTCGGAGGACAGATGGAGTGAGCAGTTCTTC. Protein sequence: CATSEDRWSEQFF.